This T cell receptor beta chain was identified in a study of CD8+ T cells in alopecia areata listed by TCRdb under 2018. For the wider study: The treated patients, all with moderate-to-severe alopecia areata, were enrolled in an open-label pilot trial of oral tofacitinib given at 5 to 10 mg twice daily. Patients stayed on tofacitinib for 6 to 18 months and then had 6 months of follow-up off drug so that delayed response and recurrence could be assessed. Disease severity in treated patients was measured with the SALT score, which quantifies the percentage of affected scalp surface area. High-throughput TCRbeta sequencing was used to examine T cell clonal expansion in alopecia areata in both the C3H/HeJ mouse model and human patients. Human TCRbeta sequencing covered scalp tissue and sorted CD4+ and CD8+ peripheral blood T cells from patchy and totalis/universalis alopecia areata patients and healthy controls. Tofacitinib-treated patients had biopsies at baseline and at 4 and 24 weeks of treatment, with a later scalp biopsy in several patients. Scalp clonality was compared among normal scalp (n=4), patchy alopecia areata scalp (n=8), and alopecia totalis/universalis scalp (n=8). The RNA source kit depended on sample type: the PAXgene miRNA kit for fixed scalp, the miRNeasy kit for PBMCs, and the RNeasy kit for mouse skin. TCRbeta CDR3 regions were amplified by immunoSEQ multiplex PCR using 35 Vbeta forward and 13 Jbeta reverse primers. What the study reported, not specific to this receptor: Tofacitinib significantly decreased scalp clonality and the number of expanded CD8+ clones among the top 100 scalp clones. Compared with normal scalp, lesional scalp, particularly in alopecia totalis/universalis, had higher clonality and more expanded CD8+ clones, which suggests antigenic drive. Unlike mouse skin, where gammadelta T cells dominate, normal human skin contains resident alphabeta T cells that get sequenced too, which complicates analysis of the scalp TCR repertoire. During tofacitinib treatment, many expanded lesional clones stuck around in both scalp and blood, and this persistence may partly explain why relapse happens after treatment is stopped. Because the treated cohort was small and included a single nonresponder, larger studies are needed to assess links between baseline CD8+ expansion and response. Shared TCR sequences between patients were less evident than in mice, which may be partly attributable to HLA diversity in the patient population.

As concerns this clone: Its antigen is currently not known. No much larger clone exists at a distance of one base, and base qualities are not known.

According to the study, the label for this sample's treatment or condition signals: oral pan-JAK inhibitor, 5-10 mg twice daily. Lesional scalp punch biopsies and peripheral blood were obtained from alopecia areata patients. After PBMCs were isolated by density centrifugation and stained for CD3, CD4 and CD8, a FACSAria was used to sort CD4+ and CD8+ T cells. From the cysteine through the phenylalanine, the CDR3 covers 16 amino acids. This entry keeps only the CDR3 DNA: 48 bases, framed from base 1. CDR1 and CDR2 are read off the germline V gene (reference sequence) as SEHNR and FQNEAQ. The junction shows trimming of 6 bases on V and 4 bases on J, and the gene matches do not reach 11 bases of it. The library was produced with the immunoSEQ multiplex PCR assay. For TCR sequencing, RNA was extracted from every sample and reverse transcribed into cDNA to serve as template. First-strand cDNA was synthesized with SuperScript III using a 2:1 mix of oligo-dT and random hexamers. A synthetic immune receptor repertoire was used to measure amplification bias, and any remaining bias was corrected computationally. Per the authors' processing: Raw reads were preprocessed for error removal, and CDR3 was defined according to IMGT conventions as running from the conserved cysteine to phenylalanine. To get clonality, Shannon entropy was normalized by log2 of the number of productive unique TCRs and the result was subtracted from 1. Whether each scalp clone was CD4 or CD8 was inferred by checking scalp TCRbeta sequences against the CD4 and CD8 repertoires from sorted blood. TCRdb took this table from immuneACCESS and kept in-frame rearrangements with V and J called. Such tables lack part of the clones; where checked against another copy, unresolved V genes explain under half of the gap, and the rest is unexplained. V and J calls and clone size are those listed in that table; D and trimming were worked out from the DNA. The sample table contains under 110,000 clones; only one count was recorded for almost 60% of them. The ten largest account for roughly 15% of the sample.

This sequence was found in a human donor with alopecia areata. The source was CD8+ T cells sorted from blood, collected at roughly week 58, from a patient treated with tofacitinib. The V and J segments used are TRBV7-9 and TRBJ2-3; TRBD1 agrees with 9 junctional bases. The nucleotides are TGTGCCAGCAGACCCGGGACAGGGTTTGGCGCAGATACGCAGTATTTT. Its protein reads: CASRPGTGFGADTQYF.